Sequencing of this T cell receptor (beta chain) was carried out in a study of identical twins. Study-level findings and limits: Analyses based on zero insertions could be partly confounded by invariant MAIT and iNKT cells.

On this clonotype itself: Its antigen is still unknown.

One entry per CDR3 protein, called by TCRdb with MiXCR from the 5' RACE reads. Found here are 400,000 to 550,000 distinct CDR3 sequences, around an eighth of them singletons; the top ten hold about 1%. The ends were cut back, 5 bases at V and 4 bases at J, with 14 bases in the middle. Per germline, CDR1 SGHTA and CDR2 FQGNSA. This CDR3 comprises 15 residues. These sequences were also reported in another study, on yellow fever vaccine responses in identical twins.

The receptor was isolated from a woman younger than 35 in good health. V is TRBV7-2 and J is TRBJ2-2, with D uncertain. The sequenced sample consisted of CD4+ T cells sorted from blood. The CDR3 DNA reads as TGTGCCAGCAGCCCCCGTGGGCTCCTCACCGGGGAGCTGTTTTTT. Translating it yields CASSPRGLLTGELFF.